This TCR beta chain was sequenced during a study of PD-1 blockade in classical Hodgkin lymphoma. Whole-study findings and limits: Patients excluded were those beginning nivolumab under 1 year after ASCT.

With regard to this clone: The target antigen is unknown.

V dropped 4 bases and J dropped 5 bases, with 13 bases sitting between them. The CDR3 length is 13 residues. Germline V lookup: CDR1 SQVTM, CDR2 ANQGSEA. Profiling relied on immunoSEQ multiplex PCR, and the TCRdb table lists in-frame clones only, not all of them. The repertoire has 30,000 to 40,000 clones, 80% to 95% of them found once; the top ten carry 0.2% to 0.3%. Every one of the patients relapsed after autologous stem cell transplantation (brentuximab vedotin exposure was variable). Magnetic negative selection of thawed PBMCs was the method by which CD4+ T cells were purified. This sequence was found in a human donor with classical Hodgkin lymphoma. The chain employs TRBV29-1 and TRBJ2-3; D remains unclear. The material was CD4+ T cells from blood, obtained at baseline. CDR3 in DNA: TGCAGCGTTGCCTCTGGGCTCGGAGATACGCAGTATTTT. It specifies CSVASGLGDTQYF.